This entry lists 22 T cell receptor beta chains sequenced from one sample in a study of blood T cell repertoires in COVID-19. TCRdb's copy holds only in-frame clones and misses some; the assay was immunoSEQ multiplex PCR. The table records more than 300,000 clones, around 83% of them present only once. The sample was PBMCs or T cells enriched from blood (not recorded which). The origin of the receptors is a woman aged 50 to 60 who had recovered from COVID-19.

The chain recombines TRBV29-1 with TRBJ1-1; 7 bases match TRBD1. J lost 4 bases, V lost 7 bases, and 6 bases had no gene match. Germline V gives CDR1 SQVTM, CDR2 ANQGSEA. This CDR3 has 12 residues. CDR3 DNA: TGCAGCGCAAGGACAGGAATCACTGAAGCTTTCTTT. Translation gives CSARTGITEAFF.

This clone was observed a few times. The V gene is TRBV6-5, the J gene TRBJ1-2, with 8 bases aligning to TRBD1. V gave up 6 bases and J gave up 2 bases; unmatched junction bases: 2. The CDR3 runs 13 residues. CDR1 and CDR2 from the germline V gene are MNHEY and SVGAGI. CDR3 loop: CASRWTGNYGYTF. DNA for the CDR3: TGTGCCAGCAGATGGACAGGGAACTATGGCTACACCTTC.

The chain has TRBV19 and TRBJ1-3; TRBD1 might be the D (5 bases). This CDR3 comprises 14 residues. With 4 bases removed from V and 4 bases from J, the gap between germline ends came to 11 bases. Germline CDR1 LNHDA, CDR2 SQIVND (reference sequence). The CDR3 nucleotides are TGTGCCAGTAGTACAGGGATAGGGGGAAACACCATATATTTT. The encoded protein is CASSTGIGGNTIYF.

The rearrangement links TRBV2 to TRBJ1-2, with TRBD1 matching over 10 bases. This CDR3 comprises 15 residues. The trim removed 6 bases at V and 6 bases at J, leaving 10 bases unmatched. Germline values: CDR1 SNHLY, CDR2 FYNNEI. CDR3 region: CASSKGDRGYDGYTF. The DNA for the CDR3 is TGTGCCAGCAGCAAGGGGGACAGGGGATACGATGGCTACACCTTC.

The rearrangement joins TRBV10-3 to TRBJ2-1; 12 bases are a match to TRBD2. Losses at the gene ends were 3 bases for V and 6 bases for J; bases not matched to a gene: 6. Looked up from germline, CDR1 is ENHRY and CDR2 is SYGVKD. The length of the CDR3 is 16 residues. CDR3 DNA sequence: TGTGCCATCAGTGAACATGGACTAGCGGGAATCAATGAGCAGTTCTTC. Translation: CAISEHGLAGINEQFF.

The chain combines TRBV2 with TRBJ1-5; tentatively, D is TRBD1 (6 bases). The V gene's germline CDR1 is SNHLY and CDR2 FYNNEI. The CDR3 has 13 residues. Trimming left V 7 bases short and J 3 bases short, with 10 bases between. The CDR3 spells CASKGQPNQPQHF. The CDR3 DNA is TGTGCCAGCAAAGGACAGCCCAATCAGCCCCAGCATTTT.

The chain combines TRBV3-1 (or the pseudogene TRBV3-2) with TRBJ1-3, with a possible D match to TRBD1 (6 bases). With 3 bases removed from V and 0 bases from J, the gap between germline ends came to 12 bases. Germline V gene lookup returns CDR1 LGHDT and CDR2 YNNKEL (reference sequence). The CDR3 is 16 residues long. CDR3 coding DNA: TGTGCCAGCAGCCAGTACAGGGCTCTCTCTGGAAACACCATATATTTT. This codes for CASSQYRALSGNTIYF.

This sequence joins TRBV7-9 and TRBJ2-1; 8 bases align to TRBD2. The trim removed 3 bases at V and 2 bases at J, leaving 15 bases unmatched. The CDR3 spans 19 residues. Germline V lookup: CDR1 SEHNR, CDR2 FQNEAQ (reference sequence). The CDR3 bases are TGTGCCAGCAGCTTTATGAATAGCGGGACTCTACCGACCTACAATGAGCAGTTCTTC. Translated, it gives CASSFMNSGTLPTYNEQFF.

The chain uses TRBV12-3 or TRBV12-4 and TRBJ2-7; 7 bases match TRBD1. Losses at the gene ends were 6 bases for V and 3 bases for J; bases not matched to a gene: 5. The CDR3 is 13 residues long. The CDR3 nucleotides read TGTGCCAGCAGCCGACAGGGCGTCTACGAGCAGTACTTC. This translates into CASSRQGVYEQYF.

The count of this clone is one. This rearrangement joins TRBV27 to TRBJ1-2, with D possibly TRBD1 on 6 matching bases. Per the germline V gene, CDR1 is MNHEY and CDR2 is SMNVEV (reference sequence). V lost 6 bases, J lost 6 bases, and 23 bases lay in between. The CDR3 is made up of 16 amino acids. For the CDR3, the DNA is TGTGCCAGCAGCCATGATCAGGGGAGTATTTCAAATGGCTACACCTTC. This codes for CASSHDQGSISNGYTF.

This chain links TRBV5-4 with TRBJ2-2, with 8 positions matching TRBD2. The V segment lost 5 bases and the J segment 6 bases; nucleotides outside the gene matches: 9. Per germline, CDR1 SGHNT and CDR2 YYREEE (reference sequence). There are 15 residues in the CDR3. As DNA, the CDR3 is TGTGCCAGCAGTCCCGGGGGGGGGCAGTCCGGGGAGCTGTTTTTT. It translates to CASSPGGGQSGELFF. The whole variable domain, remainder taken from reference TRBV5-4 and TRBJ2-2, is ETGVTQSPTHLIKTRGQQVTLRCSSQSGHNTVSWYQQALGQGPQFIFQYYREEENGRGNFPPRFSGLQFPNYSSELNVNALELDDSALYLCASSPGGGQSGELFFGEGSRLTVL.

The chain joins TRBV5-1 to TRBJ2-5; maybe TRBD1 (5 bases). CDR1 is SGHRS, CDR2 YFSETQ, per germline. This CDR3 comprises 13 residues. V dropped 3 bases and J dropped 5 bases, with 11 bases sitting between them. CDR3 loop: CASSSQGEETQYF. CDR3 nucleotide sequence: TGCGCCAGCAGCTCGCAGGGCGAGGAGACCCAGTACTTC.

V and J are TRBV6-5 and TRBJ1-1; unclear D gene. The V end lost 7 bases, the J end lost 1 base, and 10 bases lay between the germline ends. In germline, CDR1 is MNHEY, CDR2 SVGAGI. The CDR3 sequence is 13 residues long. The DNA for the CDR3 is TGTGCCAGCACTCCAGGTTCGAACACTGAAGCTTTCTTT. Translated: CASTPGSNTEAFF.

This clone came up a few times. The V and J genes are TRBV30 and TRBJ2-1; TRBD2 agrees at 9 bases. V trimming: 2 bases; J trimming: 13 bases; junction bases outside the gene matches: 3. Germline-derived CDR1 and CDR2 are GTSNPN and SVGIG (reference sequence). The CDR3 covers 11 residues. This CDR3 reads CAWSSGGIQFF. The DNA for the CDR3 is TGTGCCTGGAGTAGCGGGGGGATTCAGTTCTTC.

V gene TRBV19 combines with J gene TRBJ1-2; maybe TRBD1 (6 bases). There are 13 residues in the CDR3. Trimming removed 6 bases at V and 8 bases at J, with 16 bases between. Germline V gene lookup returns CDR1 LNHDA and CDR2 SQIVND (reference sequence). CDR3 bases: TGTGCCAGTAGGACCCCAGGGGCGCAGGGCTACACCTTC. This encodes CASRTPGAQGYTF.

The chain couples TRBV6-2 or TRBV6-3 to TRBJ1-4, with TRBD1 identical over 9 bases. This CDR3 has 13 residues. Germline V gene sequence: CDR1 MNHEY, CDR2 SVGEGT. Trimming at V came to 3 bases and at J to 12 bases, leaving 5 bases not matched to a gene. CDR3 DNA: TGTGCCAGCAGTTATGGGGGGACAGGGCAACTGTTTTTT. Its translation: CASSYGGTGQLFF.

CDR3 in amino acids: CASSFNYEQYF. CDR3 DNA sequence: TGTGCCAGCAGCTTTAATTACGAGCAGTACTTC. This sequence joins TRBV11-3 and TRBJ2-7; D ambiguous. Looked up from germline, CDR1 is SGHNT and CDR2 is YENEEA. The CDR3 has 11 residues. Trimming shortened V by 3 bases and J by 4 bases, and 4 bases separated the two germline ends.

This clone came up once. The rearrangement joins TRBV11-3 to TRBJ1-6, with 8 positions matching TRBD1. The ends lost 3 bases at V and 7 bases at J; junction bases unmatched: 2. CDR3 length: 14 amino acids. Germline CDR1 SGHNT, CDR2 YENEEA. The CDR3 reads CASSFGQGNSPLHF. CDR3 DNA sequence: TGTGCCAGCAGCTTCGGACAGGGCAATTCACCCCTCCACTTT.

V and J are TRBV20-1 and TRBJ2-3, with 11 bases fitting TRBD2. J gave up 3 bases and V 3 bases, and 8 bases lay outside the gene matches. Germline CDR1 is DFQATT and CDR2 is SNEGSKA (reference sequence). This CDR3 has 16 amino acids. The CDR3 loop reads CSASFWLAGGTDTQYF. The CDR3 nucleotides are TGCAGTGCTAGTTTCTGGCTAGCGGGAGGTACAGATACGCAGTATTTT.

J is TRBJ1-2 and V is TRBV6-1, with TRBD1 as a possible D gene (5 bases). V was pared by 3 bases and J by 4 bases, with 12 bases between. Germline V gives CDR1 MNHNS, CDR2 SASEGT. CDR3 length: 14 residues. The CDR3 reads CASSDGGLSYGYTF. CDR3 coding DNA: TGTGCCAGCAGTGACGGGGGACTTAGCTATGGCTACACCTTC.

V is TRBV7-2 and J is TRBJ1-1, with D maybe TRBD1 (5 bases). CDR1 and CDR2 from the germline V gene are SGHTA and FQGNSA. Between the trimmed V and J ends, which lost 5 bases and 6 bases, there was a span of 13 bases. The CDR3 spans 13 residues. The CDR3 bases are TGTGCCAGCAGCCAGGACATTTTTTCTGAAGCTTTCTTT. Translation gives CASSQDIFSEAFF.

The chain has TRBV5-5 and TRBJ2-1, with D possibly TRBD1 on 5 matching bases. This CDR3 is built from 16 residues. Trimming left V 1 base short and J 0 bases short, with 11 bases between. Germline loops: CDR1 SGHKS, CDR2 YYEKEE (reference sequence). This CDR3 is CASSLFQGSSYNEQFF. The CDR3 bases are TGTGCCAGCAGCTTGTTTCAGGGAAGCTCCTACAATGAGCAGTTCTTC.